A single sample is the source of the 2 T cell receptor beta chains below, sequenced in a study of blood T cell repertoires in COVID-19. The method was immunoSEQ multiplex PCR; TCRdb's version includes in-frame clones alone and lacks a portion of them. The sample consists of 250,000 or so clones, roughly 80% of them appearing once. What was sequenced was PBMCs or T cells enriched from blood (not recorded which). The receptors originated from a man aged 50 to 60 who had recovered from COVID-19.

The chain employs TRBV3-1 (or the pseudogene TRBV3-2) and TRBJ2-7; D not resolved. The CDR3 has 12 residues. The V end lost 5 bases, the J end lost 7 bases, and 12 bases lay between the germline ends. Germline V gives CDR1 LGHDT, CDR2 YNNKEL (reference sequence). The CDR3 reads CASSAYPGEQYF. In DNA form, the CDR3 reads TGTGCCAGCAGCGCCTACCCGGGTGAGCAGTACTTC.

The sample holds a few counts of this clone. This sequence joins TRBV27 and TRBJ2-5; TRBD1 matches 7 bases. Per the germline V gene, CDR1 is MNHEY and CDR2 is SMNVEV (reference sequence). The CDR3 has 16 residues. V shed 4 bases, J shed 4 bases, and the junction held 12 bases outside the gene matches. The CDR3 DNA sequence: TGTGCCAGCAGTTCTCAAAGAGGGGGCTTTGGAGAGACCCAGTACTTC. Translated, it gives CASSSQRGGFGETQYF.